The T cell receptor (beta chain) under discussion was sequenced for a study of identical twins (dated by TCRdb to about 2016). Regarding the complete study: The study deep-sequenced TCR alpha and beta repertoires from monozygotic twins, unrelated adults of various ages and cord blood to test whether fetal clonotypes persist. Replicate twin experiments were performed at different times using different library preparation protocols to rule out contamination. Points the paper makes about the study in general: Invariant T cells such as MAIT and iNKT could partly confound zero-insertion analyses, though diverse VJ usage argued against this for most clonotypes. Compared with coincidental sharing between unrelated individuals, an excess of low generation-probability sequences was observed among out-of-frame TCR alpha sequences shared between twins. Because the same donors could not be followed over many years, the conclusions relied on cross-sectional statistical analysis. Abundant cord blood beta clonotypes carried fewer insertions; young adult naive repertoires showed a weaker similar trend, while memory repertoires showed none. A weaker excess of twin sharing was found in beta out-of-frame sequences because the signal-to-noise ratio was lowered by fewer shared sequences. In monozygotic twins, recombination models systematically underestimated out-of-frame TCR alpha sharing, but the models matched the sharing seen between unrelated individuals.

Libraries were made using 5' RACE. Sequencer: Illumina HiSeq 2000. Template switching introduced a universal primer binding site; the final cDNA contained a unique molecular identifier, enabling accurate counting of TCR cDNA molecules. Specific primers in the conserved constant-segment region were used to synthesize first-strand cDNA for TCR alpha and beta chains. Each cDNA library was double barcoded, with a SMART-Mk sample barcode plus Illumina barcodes, to control for contamination. TruSeq adapter sequences along with Illumina sample barcodes were introduced in two successive PCR steps. The Illumina HiSeq platform was used with custom primers to sequence TCR alpha and beta cDNA libraries. Regarding the original processing steps: MiGEC processed the raw reads to extract unique molecular identifiers, while MiXCR was used to determine the CDR3 positions. For each individual, recombination models were inferred using an EM algorithm with the repgenHMM and IGoR tools. The tcR package in R was used for shared clonotype analysis, with sharing normalized by the product of cloneset sizes. To study raw recombination without the effects of thymic and clonal selection, out-of-frame nonproductive sequences were analyzed. TCRdb reprocessing: public reads trimmed at Q25 with fastp, clones called with MiXCR, in-frame beta chains kept. For every CDR3 protein sequence, its rows merge into one entry that carries the most common genes and DNA. These V and J calls are TCRdb output, not the study's own analysis. Counted in this sample were some 1,600,000 distinct CDR3 sequences; around 29% of them appeared once. Jointly, the top ten make up around 0.3% of the sample.

This clonotype was observed a few times. Its specific antigen is unknown. Base-call qualities are not available, and no considerably larger clone is one nucleotide away. Only healthy Caucasian donors were included. The sample was cord blood. This clonotype was sampled from a newborn girl in good health.

The CDR3 region has the sequence CASAGTQGGNEQFF. The sequence in DNA is TGTGCCAGCGCCGGGACACAGGGCGGCAATGAGCAGTTCTTC. The V and J genes are TRBV25-1 and TRBJ2-1, and the D gene may be TRBD1, 6 bases matching. Between the V and J ends, shortened by 8 bases and 6 bases respectively, the junction contains 17 bases. CDR1 and CDR2 (MGHDK, SYGVNS) derive from the germline V gene. From cysteine to phenylalanine, the CDR3 is 14 amino acids long. Of the read, only the CDR3 DNA is kept; its 42 bases are in frame from base 1.